Below are 10 T cell receptor beta chains sequenced from a single sample in a study of patients and donors after allogeneic stem cell transplantation. Using its own MiXCR run on the RT-PCR reads, TCRdb lists one record per CDR3 protein. This table holds about 100,000 distinct CDR3 sequences, around 33% found once. The source material was blood, either unsorted or a sorted T cell fraction (not recorded which). These receptors all come from a human donor who was either an allogeneic HSCT recipient or a stem cell or donor lymphocyte infusion donor (not recorded which). It is not recorded whose cells these are; they may come from a transplant donor.

The CDR3 is CAISEFENIQYF. In DNA form, the CDR3 reads TGTGCCATCAGTGAGTTCGAAAACATTCAGTACTTC. V gene TRBV10-3 combines with J gene TRBJ2-4; D uncertain. V shed 1 base and J shed 5 bases, with 3 bases lying between them. The V gene's germline CDR1 is ENHRY and CDR2 SYGVKD. This CDR3 is built from 12 residues.

In its sample, this clonotype was seen a few times. J is TRBJ1-2 and V is TRBV7-9, with D perhaps TRBD1 (6 bases). CDR3 size: 15 residues. V was clipped by 3 bases and J by 1 base, with 12 bases between them. Germline V lookup: CDR1 SEHNR, CDR2 FQNEAQ (reference sequence). CDR3 residues: CASSFWDTVNYGYTF. CDR3 in DNA: TGTGCCAGCAGCTTCTGGGACACGGTTAACTATGGCTACACCTTC.

V gene TRBV6-5 combines with J gene TRBJ2-7; maybe TRBD2 (6 bases). Germline loops: CDR1 MNHEY, CDR2 SVGAGI. This CDR3 has 12 amino acids. V shed 6 bases and J shed 5 bases, with 11 bases lying between them. The CDR3 spells CASSRRGDEQYF. The CDR3 DNA sequence: TGTGCCAGCAGCCGGAGGGGAGACGAGCAGTACTTC.

V usage is TRBV4-3 and J usage is TRBJ1-4; D is possibly TRBD1 (5 bases). The CDR3 loop spans 14 amino acids. Germline values: CDR1 LGHNA, CDR2 YSLEER. The V and J ends lost 0 bases and 14 bases respectively, with 16 bases between them. The chain's CDR3 is CASSQDLIGGTLFF. The DNA for the CDR3 is TGCGCCAGCAGCCAAGATTTGATCGGGGGGACGCTGTTTTTT.

The chain has TRBV19 and TRBJ1-2; D is perhaps TRBD1 (6 bases). Between the trimmed V and J ends, which lost 11 bases and 6 bases, there was a span of 19 bases. The CDR3 runs 13 residues. CDR1 is LNHDA, CDR2 SQIVND, per germline (reference sequence). The CDR3: CAGGAQGGDGYTF. CDR3 in DNA: TGTGCCGGAGGCGCACAGGGCGGGGATGGCTACACCTTC.

This clonotype was counted only a few times. The rearrangement links TRBV29-1 to TRBJ2-7; either TRBD1 or TRBD2 may supply D (6 bases each). The CDR3 consists of 12 residues. Trimming removed 4 bases at V and 1 base at J, with 8 bases between. The germline gives CDR1 SQVTM, CDR2 ANQGSEA. The CDR3 spells CSVAGASYEQYF. The CDR3 bases are TGCAGCGTTGCGGGGGCGTCCTACGAGCAGTACTTC.

This clonotype was counted ten times or more. The chain joins TRBV24-1 to TRBJ1-5, with TRBD1 as a possible D gene (6 bases). Germline values: CDR1 KGHDR, CDR2 SFDVKD. CDR3 size: 12 residues. Trimming stripped 4 bases from V and 11 bases from J, with 11 bases between. The DNA for the CDR3 is TGTGCCACCAGTGAACAGGGAGCGGCCCAGCATTTT. Its protein product is CATSEQGAAQHF.

This clonotype was found a few times. V usage is TRBV20-1 and J usage is TRBJ1-5, with 8 bases fitting TRBD1. Germline CDR1 is DFQATT and CDR2 is SNEGSKA (reference sequence). V lost 6 bases, J lost 7 bases, and 17 bases stayed unmatched. CDR3 length equals 16 residues. The CDR3 region is CSAEGAGGESNQPQHF. Here the CDR3 DNA reads TGCAGTGCGGAGGGGGCAGGGGGCGAGTCAAACCAGCCCCAGCATTTT.

V gene TRBV11-2 combines with J gene TRBJ2-2, with 15 bases that match TRBD2. The CDR3 totals 19 residues. Germline CDR1 is SGHAT and CDR2 is FQNNGV. With V trimmed by 3 bases and J by 6 bases, 11 bases remained unmatched. The CDR3 loop is CASSLRHGTSGRLAGELFF. DNA of the CDR3: TGTGCCAGCAGCTTGCGCCATGGGACTAGCGGGAGGCTCGCCGGGGAGCTGTTTTTT.

The chain combines TRBV7-2 with TRBJ1-5; the D is unclear. V lost 3 bases, J lost 0 bases, and 3 bases lay in between. The CDR3 runs 13 residues. The V gene's germline CDR1 is SGHTA and CDR2 FQGNSA. CDR3 coding DNA: TGTGCCAGCAGCTTTACTAGCAATCAGCCCCAGCATTTT. It encodes CASSFTSNQPQHF. Together with reference TRBV7-2 and TRBJ1-5, the CDR3 gives the full variable domain: GAGVSQSPSNKVTEKGKDVELRCDPISGHTALYWYRQSLGQGLEFLIYFQGNSAPDKSGLPSDRFSAERTGGSVSTLTIQRTQQEDSAVYLCASSFTSNQPQHFGDGTRLSIL.